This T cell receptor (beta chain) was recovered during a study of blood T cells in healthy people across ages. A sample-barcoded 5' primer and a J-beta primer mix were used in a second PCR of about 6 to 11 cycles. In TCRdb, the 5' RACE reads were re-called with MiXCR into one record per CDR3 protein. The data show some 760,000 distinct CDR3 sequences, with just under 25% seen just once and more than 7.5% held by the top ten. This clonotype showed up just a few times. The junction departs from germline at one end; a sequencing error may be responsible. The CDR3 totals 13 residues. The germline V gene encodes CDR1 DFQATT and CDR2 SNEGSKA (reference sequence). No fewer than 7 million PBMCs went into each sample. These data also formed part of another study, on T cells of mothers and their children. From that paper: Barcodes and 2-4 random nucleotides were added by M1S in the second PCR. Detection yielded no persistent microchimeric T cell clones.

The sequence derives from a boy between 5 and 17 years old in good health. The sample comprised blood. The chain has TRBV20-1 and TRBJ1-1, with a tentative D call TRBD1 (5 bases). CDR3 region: CSVRGTGDAEAFF. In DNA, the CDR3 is TGCAGTGTTAGAGGGACCGGGGACGCTGAAGCTTTCTTT.